This is a list of T cell receptor beta chains from one sample in a study of T cell repertoires in cytomegalovirus infection. MiXCR, applied by TCRdb to the reads, yields one record per CDR3 protein. The repertoire has 900,000 to 950,000 distinct CDR3 sequences, 31% of them found once; the top ten carry around 15%. These receptors are not linked to any known antigen. Here the sequenced sample was cultured CD8+ T cells from PBMCs, taken from culture after CMV antigen stimulation. These receptors were taken from a human donor in good health (CMV status not recorded). Some clones in this sample may be carry-over from other donors' samples. The CDR3 runs from the conserved cysteine through the conserved F or W. The D gene is left open where the match is weak. Only part of the rows carry a size: once, few, many, or a class if the clone is expanded.

j_call | d_call | v_call | clone_size | cdr3_aa | cdr3_nt
TRBJ2-1 | TRBD2 | TRBV3-1 | few | CASSQVAGGPGYNEQFF | TGTGCCAGCAGCCAAGTAGCGGGGGGGCCGGGATACAATGAGCAGTTCTTC
TRBJ2-7 | TRBD2 | TRBV7-9 | . | CASSSSGDYEQYF | TGTGCCAGCAGCTCTAGCGGGGACTACGAGCAGTACTTC
TRBJ1-5 | . | TRBV20-1 | . | CSARVRGNSNQPQHF | TGCAGTGCTAGAGTCCGGGGTAATAGCAATCAGCCCCAGCATTTT
TRBJ1-2 | . | TRBV20-1 | . | CSAQFNVHGYTF | TGCAGTGCTCAATTCAACGTTCATGGCTACACCTTC
TRBJ2-2 | . | TRBV15 | . | CATSSTQLRGGELFF | TGTGCCACCAGCAGTACCCAGCTACGGGGCGGGGAGCTGTTTTTT
TRBJ2-3 | . | TRBV27 | . | CASSLRWGDYTQYF | TGTGCCAGCAGTTTGAGGTGGGGAGACTATACGCAGTATTTT
TRBJ2-5 | TRBD2 | TRBV25-1 | few | CASSEFTSGIQETQYF | TGTGCCAGCAGTGAATTCACTAGCGGTATCCAAGAGACCCAGTACTTC
TRBJ1-1 | . | TRBV10-3 | . | CAISELRQVPEAFF | TGTGCCATCAGTGAGTTGAGACAGGTCCCTGAAGCTTTCTTT
TRBJ2-1 | . | TRBV28 | . | CASSHSPMPFF | TGTGCCAGCAGTCATAGCCCTATGCCGTTCTTC
TRBJ1-5 | . | TRBV6-6 | once | CASSLRDNSNQPQHF | TGTGCCAGCAGTCTAAGGGACAACAGCAATCAGCCCCAGCATTTT
TRBJ2-5 | TRBD2 | TRBV11-3 | . | CASSLAGGGSQYF | TGTGCCAGCAGTCTAGCGGGGGGGGGAAGCCAGTACTTC
TRBJ2-2 | . | TRBV7-6 | . | CASSLSNTEELFF | TGTGCCAGCAGCCTTAGTAATACCGAGGAGCTGTTTTTT
TRBJ2-6 | . | TRBV6-1 | many | CASRGTEHSGANVLTF | TGTGCCAGCAGGGGGACGGAGCACTCTGGGGCCAACGTCCTGACTTTC
TRBJ1-2 | TRBD1 | TRBV11-3 | . | CANSPLIGQGVGYGYTF | TGTGCCAACAGCCCCCTTATCGGACAGGGGGTCGGCTATGGCTACACCTTC
TRBJ2-1 | . | TRBV5-4 | few | CASSLALVGSGNEQFF | TGTGCCAGCAGCTTGGCCTTGGTTGGGTCAGGAAATGAGCAGTTCTTC
TRBJ1-2 | . | TRBV12-3/TRBV12-4 | many | CASSLDSFAGGSYGYTF | TGTGCCAGCAGTTTAGACTCGTTTGCTGGGGGATCCTATGGCTACACCTTC
TRBJ1-2 | . | TRBV7-9 | many | CASSRQGNYGYTF | TGTGCCAGCAGCCGTCAGGGTAACTATGGCTACACCTTC
TRBJ2-7 | . | TRBV10-2 | . | CASSDTSLYEQYF | TGCGCCAGCAGTGATACAAGCCTCTACGAGCAGTACTTC
TRBJ2-6 | . | TRBV7-6 | few | CASSRGLGSGANVLTF | TGTGCCAGCAGCAGGGGATTAGGCTCTGGGGCCAACGTCCTGACTTTC
TRBJ2-1 | TRBD2 | TRBV19 | few | CASTGPGGAMYNEQFF | TGTGCCAGTACCGGGCCCGGGGGGGCCATGTACAATGAGCAGTTCTTC
TRBJ1-2 | . | TRBV12-5 | . | CASGLGDYGYTF | TGTGCTAGTGGTTTGGGGGATTATGGCTACACCTTC
TRBJ2-2 | . | TRBV7-9 | . | CASSPKNYAGELFF | TGTGCCAGCAGCCCTAAAAACTACGCCGGGGAATTGTTTTTT
TRBJ1-6 | . | TRBV27 | . | CASSTTNRYSPLHF | TGTGCCAGCAGTACTACGAACAGGTATTCACCCCTCCACTTT
TRBJ2-7 | . | TRBV7-4 | few | CASRRMEVRGYEQYF | TGTGCCAGCAGAAGAATGGAAGTTCGCGGGTACGAGCAGTACTTC
TRBJ2-5 | TRBD2 | TRBV7-9 | few | CASSLSTRMGAGEETQYF | TGTGCCAGCAGCTTATCCACTCGAATGGGAGCGGGGGAAGAGACCCAGTACTTC
TRBJ2-1 | . | TRBV7-9 | many | CASSLAVGTSYNEQFF | TGTGCCAGCAGCTTAGCCGTAGGGACCTCCTACAATGAGCAGTTCTTC
TRBJ1-1 | . | TRBV4-2 | few | CASSQEGGLTEAFF | TGTGCCAGCAGCCAAGAGGGGGGTCTTACTGAAGCTTTCTTT
TRBJ1-1 | . | TRBV4-2 | few | CASSQAVNTEAFF | TGTGCCAGCAGCCAAGCCGTGAACACTGAAGCTTTCTTT
TRBJ2-3 | . | TRBV7-3 | few | CASSLTGGAPDTQYF | TGTGCCAGCAGCTTAACCGGAGGAGCCCCAGATACGCAGTATTTT
TRBJ2-1 | . | TRBV7-9 | many | CASSLLRGGDEQFF | TGTGCCAGCAGCTTGTTGAGGGGCGGGGATGAGCAGTTCTTC
TRBJ1-1 | . | TRBV2 | few | CASGMQGQGITEAFF | TGTGCCAGCGGGATGCAAGGGCAGGGAATAACTGAAGCTTTCTTT
TRBJ1-2 | . | TRBV7-9 | few | CASSSTQAYGYTF | TGTGCCAGCAGCTCAACGCAGGCCTATGGCTACACCTTC
TRBJ2-4 | TRBD2 | TRBV2 | . | CASSGLAGTSKNIQYF | TGTGCCAGCAGTGGACTAGCGGGGACGTCCAAAAACATTCAGTACTTC
TRBJ1-1 | . | TRBV7-2 | many | CASRLSGGLTEAFF | TGTGCCAGCAGACTTTCCGGGGGGCTCACTGAAGCTTTCTTT
TRBJ1-2 | . | TRBV12-3/TRBV12-4 | . | CASSLARAPNYGYTF | TGTGCCAGCAGTTTAGCCAGGGCCCCTAACTATGGCTACACCTTC